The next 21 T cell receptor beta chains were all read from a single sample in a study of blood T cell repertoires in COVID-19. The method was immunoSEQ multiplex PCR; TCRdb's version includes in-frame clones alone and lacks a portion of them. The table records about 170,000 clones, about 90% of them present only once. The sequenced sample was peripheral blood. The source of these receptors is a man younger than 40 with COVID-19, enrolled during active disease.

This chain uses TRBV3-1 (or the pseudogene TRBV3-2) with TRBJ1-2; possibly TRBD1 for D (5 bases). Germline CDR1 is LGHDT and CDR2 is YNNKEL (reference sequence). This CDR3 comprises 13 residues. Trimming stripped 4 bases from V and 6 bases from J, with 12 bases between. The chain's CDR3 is CASSRWTSHGYTF. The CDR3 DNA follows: TGTGCCAGCAGCCGATGGACAAGTCATGGCTACACCTTC.

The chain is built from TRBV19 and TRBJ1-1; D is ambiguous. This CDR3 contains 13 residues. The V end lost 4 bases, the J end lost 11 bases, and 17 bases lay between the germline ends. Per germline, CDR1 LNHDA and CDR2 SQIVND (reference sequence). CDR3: CASSNLPPAGAFF. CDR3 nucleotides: TGTGCCAGTAGTAACCTTCCCCCAGCGGGCGCTTTCTTT.

CDR3 sequence reads: CASSSSPGRVGTEAFF. The CDR3, as DNA: TGCGCCAGCAGCTCCTCCCCGGGCAGGGTTGGGACTGAAGCTTTCTTT. The chain uses TRBV5-1 and TRBJ1-1, with D perhaps TRBD1 (5 bases). The CDR3 has 16 residues. V gave up 3 bases and J gave up 5 bases, with 20 bases separating them. The germline CDR1 and CDR2 sequences are SGHRS and YFSETQ.

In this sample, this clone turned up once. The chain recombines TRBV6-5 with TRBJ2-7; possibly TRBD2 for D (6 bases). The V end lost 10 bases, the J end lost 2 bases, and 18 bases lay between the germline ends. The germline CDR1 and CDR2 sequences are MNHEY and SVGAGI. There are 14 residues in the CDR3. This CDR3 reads CATHRTNITYEQYF. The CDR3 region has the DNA TGTGCCACGCACCGGACTAATATAACCTACGAGCAGTACTTC.

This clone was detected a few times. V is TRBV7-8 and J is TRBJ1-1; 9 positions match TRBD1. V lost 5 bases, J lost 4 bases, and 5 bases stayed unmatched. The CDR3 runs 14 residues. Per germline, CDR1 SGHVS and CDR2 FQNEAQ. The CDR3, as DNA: TGTGCCAGCAGCCAGCAGACAGGGGGCACTGAAGCTTTCTTT. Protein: CASSQQTGGTEAFF.

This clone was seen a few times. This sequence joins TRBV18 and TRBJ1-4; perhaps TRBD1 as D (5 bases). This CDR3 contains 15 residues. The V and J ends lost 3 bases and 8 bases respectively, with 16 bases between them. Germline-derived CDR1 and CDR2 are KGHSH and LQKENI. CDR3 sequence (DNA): TGTGCCAGCTCACCCTCTTGGGGGGTGGAAGAAAAACTGTTTTTT. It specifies CASSPSWGVEEKLFF.

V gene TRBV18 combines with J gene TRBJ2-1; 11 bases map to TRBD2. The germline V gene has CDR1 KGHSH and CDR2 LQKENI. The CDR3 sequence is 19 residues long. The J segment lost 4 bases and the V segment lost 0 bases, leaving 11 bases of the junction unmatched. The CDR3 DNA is TGTGCCAGCTCACCACCGACTCTTAGCGGGAGGGCCCTATACAATGAGCAGTTCTTC. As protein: CASSPPTLSGRALYNEQFF.

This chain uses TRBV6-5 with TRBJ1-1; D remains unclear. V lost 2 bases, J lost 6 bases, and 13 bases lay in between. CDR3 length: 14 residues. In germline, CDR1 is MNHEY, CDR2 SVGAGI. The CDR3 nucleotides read TGTGCCAGCAGTTACGTATACCCTAGTCCTGAAGCTTTCTTT. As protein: CASSYVYPSPEAFF.

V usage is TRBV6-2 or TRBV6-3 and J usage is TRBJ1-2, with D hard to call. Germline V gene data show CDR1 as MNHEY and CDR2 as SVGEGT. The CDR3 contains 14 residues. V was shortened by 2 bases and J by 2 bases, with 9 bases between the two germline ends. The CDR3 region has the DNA TGTGCCAGCAGTTACATCGGCGGGAACTATGGCTACACCTTC. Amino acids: CASSYIGGNYGYTF.

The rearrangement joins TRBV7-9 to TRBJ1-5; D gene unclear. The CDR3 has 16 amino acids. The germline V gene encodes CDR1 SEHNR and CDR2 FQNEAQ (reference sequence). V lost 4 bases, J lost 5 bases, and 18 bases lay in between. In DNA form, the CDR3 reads TGTGCCAGCAGCTCTACCTTACTCCGCGCGGATCAGCCCCAGCATTTT. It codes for CASSSTLLRADQPQHF.

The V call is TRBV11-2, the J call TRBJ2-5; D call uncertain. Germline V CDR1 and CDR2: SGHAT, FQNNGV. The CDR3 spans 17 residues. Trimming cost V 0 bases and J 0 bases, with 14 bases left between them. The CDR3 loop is CASSLDQEAANQETQYF. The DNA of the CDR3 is TGTGCCAGCAGCTTAGATCAGGAAGCAGCAAACCAAGAGACCCAGTACTTC. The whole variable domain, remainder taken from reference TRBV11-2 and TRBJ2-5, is EAGVAQSPRYKIIEKRQSVAFWCNPISGHATLYWYQQILGQGPKLLIQFQNNGVVDDSQLPKDRFSAERLKGVDSTLKIQPAKLEDSAVYLCASSLDQEAANQETQYFGPGTRLLVL.

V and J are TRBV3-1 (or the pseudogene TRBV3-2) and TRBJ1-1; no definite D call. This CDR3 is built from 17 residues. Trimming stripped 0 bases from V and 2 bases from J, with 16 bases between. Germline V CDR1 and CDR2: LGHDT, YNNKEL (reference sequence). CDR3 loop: CASSQDLIEHVNTEAFF. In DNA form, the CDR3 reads TGTGCCAGCAGCCAAGATCTTATTGAGCATGTTAACACTGAAGCTTTCTTT.

The CDR3 region is CASTPKITDTQYF. The CDR3 DNA is TGTGCCAGCACTCCTAAGATCACAGATACGCAGTATTTT. The chain employs TRBV28 and TRBJ2-3; no reliable D call. V lost 7 bases and J 2 bases, leaving 10 bases between the germline ends. CDR3 length: 13 residues. Germline CDR1 MDHEN, CDR2 SYDVKM.

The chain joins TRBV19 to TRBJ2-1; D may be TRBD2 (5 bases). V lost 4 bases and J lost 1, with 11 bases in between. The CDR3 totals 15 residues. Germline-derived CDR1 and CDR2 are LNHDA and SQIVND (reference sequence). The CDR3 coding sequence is TGTGCCAGTAGTAAAAGGGAGCTATCCTACAATGAGCAGTTCTTC. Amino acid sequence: CASSKRELSYNEQFF.

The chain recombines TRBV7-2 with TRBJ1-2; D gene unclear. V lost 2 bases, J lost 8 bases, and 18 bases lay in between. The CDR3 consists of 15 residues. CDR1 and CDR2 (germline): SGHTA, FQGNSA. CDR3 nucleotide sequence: TGTGCCAGCAGCTTACTGCCGGTCCCTGATATGGGCTACACCTTC. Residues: CASSLLPVPDMGYTF.

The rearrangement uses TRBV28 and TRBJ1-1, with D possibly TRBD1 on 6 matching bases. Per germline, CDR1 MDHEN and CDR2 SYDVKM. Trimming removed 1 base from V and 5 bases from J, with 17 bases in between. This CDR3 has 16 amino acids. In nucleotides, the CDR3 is TGTGCCAGCAGTTTATCAGGGGTCGACGGTGTAACTGAAGCTTTCTTT. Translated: CASSLSGVDGVTEAFF.

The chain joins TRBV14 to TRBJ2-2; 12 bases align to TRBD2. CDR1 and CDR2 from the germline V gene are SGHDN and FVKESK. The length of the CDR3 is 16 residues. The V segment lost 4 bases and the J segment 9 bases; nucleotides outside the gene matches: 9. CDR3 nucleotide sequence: TGTGCCAGCAGCCTTGGGAGACTAGCGGGAGCTAGGGAGCTGTTTTTT. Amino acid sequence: CASSLGRLAGARELFF.

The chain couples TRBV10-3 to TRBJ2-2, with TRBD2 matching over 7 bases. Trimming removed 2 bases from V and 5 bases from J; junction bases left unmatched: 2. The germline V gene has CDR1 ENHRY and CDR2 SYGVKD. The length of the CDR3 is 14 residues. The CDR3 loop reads CAISEPGGTGELFF. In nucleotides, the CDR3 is TGTGCCATCAGTGAGCCGGGGGGAACCGGGGAGCTGTTTTTT.

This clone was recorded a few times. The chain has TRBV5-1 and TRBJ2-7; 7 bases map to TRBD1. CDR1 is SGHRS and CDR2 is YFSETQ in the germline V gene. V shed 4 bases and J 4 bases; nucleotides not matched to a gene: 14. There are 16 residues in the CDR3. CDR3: CASSPGQTPSLYEQYF. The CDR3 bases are TGCGCCAGCAGCCCGGGACAGACACCTTCTCTGTACGAGCAGTACTTC.

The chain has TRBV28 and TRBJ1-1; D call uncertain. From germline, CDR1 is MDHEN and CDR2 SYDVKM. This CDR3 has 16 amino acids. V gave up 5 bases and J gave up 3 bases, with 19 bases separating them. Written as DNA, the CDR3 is TGTGCCAGCAGTGCCCCAAATCGTTACAGCTACACTGAAGCTTTCTTT. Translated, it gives CASSAPNRYSYTEAFF. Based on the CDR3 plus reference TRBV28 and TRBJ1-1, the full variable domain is DVKVTQSSRYLVKRTGEKVFLECVQDMDHENMFWYRQDPGLGLRLIYFSYDVKMKEKGDIPEGYSVSREKKERFSLILESASTNQTSMYLCASSAPNRYSYTEAFFGQGTRLTVV.

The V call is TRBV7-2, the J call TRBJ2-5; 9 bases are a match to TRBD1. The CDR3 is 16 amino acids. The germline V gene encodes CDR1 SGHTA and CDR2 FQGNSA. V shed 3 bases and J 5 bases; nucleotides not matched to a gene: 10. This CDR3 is CASSFTGGLGGETQYF. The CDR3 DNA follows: TGTGCCAGCAGCTTTACAGGGGGCTTGGGAGGGGAGACCCAGTACTTC.